Below are 8 T cell receptor beta chains sequenced from a single sample in a study of beta chain features in type 1 diabetes. The antigens of these receptors remain unknown. All of the isolated RNA was reverse transcribed, so expressed TCRB transcripts were sequenced. The data were produced by immunoSEQ multiplex PCR, yet TCRdb's version contains in-frame clones alone and is incomplete. The table has about 650,000 clones, over 10% seen once. Study-level findings and limits: All four CD4+ subsets of Type 1 diabetes patients contained TCRB CDR3s that were moderately but significantly shorter.

The specimen sequenced was naive CD4+ T cells from blood. The source of these receptors is a man aged 25-45 years with type 1 diabetes.

This rearrangement joins TRBV14 to TRBJ2-1; 13 nucleotides match TRBD2. Trimming removed 6 bases from V and 1 base from J; junction bases left unmatched: 6. The germline V gene encodes CDR1 SGHDN and CDR2 FVKESK. The CDR3 loop spans 17 amino acids. CDR3 in amino acids: CASSRLAGGLSYNEQFF. DNA for the CDR3: TGTGCCAGCAGTCGACTAGCGGGGGGCCTTTCCTACAATGAGCAGTTCTTC. The complete variable domain, with remaining parts taken from reference TRBV14 and TRBJ2-1, reads EAGVTQFPSHSVIEKGQTVTLRCDPISGHDNLYWYRRVMGKEIKFLLHFVKESKQDESGMPNNRFLAERTGGTYSTLKVQPAELEDSGVYFCASSRLAGGLSYNEQFFGPGTRLTVL.

The J gene is TRBJ1-2, the V gene TRBV18; TRBD1 aligns across 9 bases. The germline gives CDR1 KGHSH, CDR2 LQKENI. This CDR3 is built from 14 residues. With V trimmed by 4 bases and J by 6 bases, 6 bases remained unmatched. The CDR3 here is CASSRRDREDGYTF. The DNA for the CDR3 is TGTGCCAGCTCACGCCGGGACAGGGAGGATGGCTACACCTTC.

This clone was seen a handful of times. The chain is built from TRBV19 and TRBJ2-1; D may be TRBD1 (6 bases). Looked up from germline, CDR1 is LNHDA and CDR2 is SQIVND (reference sequence). The CDR3 has 14 residues. Trimming cost V 8 bases and J 4 bases, with 15 bases left between them. The CDR3 coding sequence is TGTGCCAGTTCCGGGACAACACTGTACAATGAGCAGTTCTTC. This sequence encodes CASSGTTLYNEQFF.

The V and J genes are TRBV19 and TRBJ2-1; 7 bases are shared with TRBD1. Germline V gene lookup returns CDR1 LNHDA and CDR2 SQIVND (reference sequence). This CDR3 has 15 amino acids. V was clipped by 3 bases and J by 3 bases; unmatched bases: 5. In DNA, the CDR3 is TGTGCCAGTAGTATCGGTCCAGGGGGCTACAATGAGCAGTTCTTC. Its translation: CASSIGPGGYNEQFF.

This clone came up a few times. V and J are TRBV7-8 and TRBJ2-7, with 10 bases aligning to TRBD2. The CDR3 covers 15 residues. The J segment lost 3 bases and the V segment lost 5 bases, leaving 7 bases of the junction unmatched. Germline-derived CDR1 and CDR2 are SGHVS and FQNEAQ. The CDR3 loop reads CASSPSGGRFYEQYF. In nucleotides, the CDR3 is TGTGCCAGCAGCCCTAGCGGGGGCAGGTTCTACGAGCAGTACTTC.

V and J are TRBV10-3 and TRBJ1-4; D ambiguous. The CDR3 sequence is 14 residues long. Trimming stripped 0 bases from V and 8 bases from J, with 10 bases between. Germline V gives CDR1 ENHRY, CDR2 SYGVKD. In nucleotides, the CDR3 is TGTGCCATCAGTGAGTCGGCAGAGGGCGAAAAACTGTTTTTT. Residues: CAISESAEGEKLFF.

The sample holds a few counts of this clone. The chain couples TRBV6-5 to TRBJ2-1; 8 bases match TRBD1. In germline, CDR1 is MNHEY, CDR2 SVGAGI. This CDR3 comprises 16 residues. The trim removed 3 bases at V and 4 bases at J, leaving 8 bases unmatched. Written as DNA, the CDR3 is TGTGCCAGCAGTTATTCTGCTAGGGACAGGTACAATGAGCAGTTCTTC. Translated: CASSYSARDRYNEQFF.

J is TRBJ2-1 and V is TRBV15; 12 bases align to TRBD2. After removal of 5 bases from V and 2 bases from J, the junction contained 7 bases not matched to a gene. Germline V gene lookup returns CDR1 LNHNV and CDR2 YYDKDF (reference sequence). The CDR3 spans 17 residues. CDR3 region: CATSSRTSGAAYNEQFF. CDR3 DNA sequence: TGTGCCACCAGCTCTCGGACTAGCGGGGCCGCCTACAATGAGCAGTTCTTC.